This TCR beta chain appears in the sequencing data of a study of human T cells and chemical hapten exposure. Across the study: Diphenylcyclopropenone was applied weekly to patients' scalps across the roughly 23-week study. The study's findings and limits: The number of TCRs over 1 in 1000 frequency stayed unchanged after DPC. Higher patch test scores went with higher counts of PT1 expanded TCRs.

Remarks on this clonotype: What it recognizes is unknown. Sequence at one end of the junction differs from germline and may be a read error.

Indicated time point: patch test 2, 6 weeks after DPC sensitization. Documented treatment: therapeutic diphenylcyclopropenone sensitization with weekly scalp DPC. Looked up from germline, CDR1 is SSHAT and CDR2 is FNYEAQ (reference sequence). CDR3 length equals 16 residues. Within the library, unique molecular identifiers were attached to each individual cDNA molecule. MiXCR, applied by TCRdb to the RACE reads, yields one record per CDR3 protein. The data contain about 380,000 distinct CDR3 sequences, around 6% of them seen just once; the ten biggest clones take up around 6%. The TCR was taken from a woman aged 18-29 years with alopecia areata. Some clones in this sample may be carry-over from other donors' samples. V is TRBV7-7 and J is TRBJ1-6; D is undetermined. The sequenced sample was whole blood, obtained in connection with sensitization to the hapten diphenylcyclopropenone (DPC). CDR3 bases: TGTGCTAGCAGCTTAGTGAGAGGATTGGAGAATTCACCCCTCCACTTT. Its protein is CASSLVRGLENSPLHF. Filled out from reference TRBV7-7 and TRBJ1-6, the complete variable domain reads GAGVSQSPRYKVTKRGQDVTLRCDPISSHATLYWYQQALGQGPEFLTYFNYEAQPDKSGLPSDRFSAERPEGSISTLTIQRTEQRDSAMYRCASSLVRGLENSPLHFGNGTRLTVT.